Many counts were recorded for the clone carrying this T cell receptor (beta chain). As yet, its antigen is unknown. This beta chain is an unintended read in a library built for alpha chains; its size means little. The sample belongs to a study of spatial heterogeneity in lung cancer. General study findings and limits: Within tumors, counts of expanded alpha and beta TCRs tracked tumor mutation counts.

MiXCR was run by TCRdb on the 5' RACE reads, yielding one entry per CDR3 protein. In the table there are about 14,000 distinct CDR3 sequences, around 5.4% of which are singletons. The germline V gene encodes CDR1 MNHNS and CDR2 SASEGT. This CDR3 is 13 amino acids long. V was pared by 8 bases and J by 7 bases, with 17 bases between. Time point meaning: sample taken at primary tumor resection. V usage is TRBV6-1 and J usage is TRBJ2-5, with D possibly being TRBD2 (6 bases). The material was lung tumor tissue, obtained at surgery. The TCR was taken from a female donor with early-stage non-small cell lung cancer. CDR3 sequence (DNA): TGTGCCAGCGCGCGGGGTAGCGAGGGGACCCAGTACTTC. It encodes CASARGSEGTQYF.